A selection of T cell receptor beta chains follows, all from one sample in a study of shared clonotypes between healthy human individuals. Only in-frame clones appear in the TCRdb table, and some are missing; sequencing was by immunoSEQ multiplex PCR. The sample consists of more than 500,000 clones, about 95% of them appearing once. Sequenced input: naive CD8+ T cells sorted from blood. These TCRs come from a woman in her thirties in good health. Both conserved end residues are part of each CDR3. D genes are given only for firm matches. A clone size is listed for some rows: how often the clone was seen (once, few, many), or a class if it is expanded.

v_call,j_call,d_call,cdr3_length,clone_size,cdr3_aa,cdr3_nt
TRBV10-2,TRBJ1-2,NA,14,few,CASRGDGDNYGYTF,TGCGCCAGCAGAGGAGATGGGGACAACTATGGCTACACCTTC
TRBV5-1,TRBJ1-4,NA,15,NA,CASSLSQGLDEKLFF,TGCGCCAGCAGCTTGTCTCAGGGGCTGGATGAAAAACTGTTTTTT
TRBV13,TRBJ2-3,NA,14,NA,CASSSSPNTDTQYF,TGTGCCAGCAGCTCCTCCCCAAACACAGATACGCAGTATTTT
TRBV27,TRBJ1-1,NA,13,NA,CASSLMLNTEAFF,TGTGCCAGCAGTTTAATGCTGAACACTGAAGCTTTCTTT
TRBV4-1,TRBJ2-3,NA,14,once,CASSLVVGTDTQYF,TGCGCCAGCAGCCTAGTCGTTGGGACAGATACGCAGTATTTT
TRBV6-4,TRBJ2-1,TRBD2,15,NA,CASSDGTSGYNEQFF,TGTGCCAGCAGTGACGGGACTAGCGGGTACAATGAGCAGTTCTTC
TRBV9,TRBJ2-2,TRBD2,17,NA,CASSVARLAGVGGELFF,TGTGCCAGCAGCGTAGCCCGACTAGCGGGAGTTGGCGGGGAGCTGTTTTTT
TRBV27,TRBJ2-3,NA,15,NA,CASSLFWFSTDTQYF,TGTGCCAGCAGTTTATTTTGGTTTAGCACAGATACGCAGTATTTT
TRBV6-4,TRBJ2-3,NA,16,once,CASSVGIGGSTDTQYF,TGTGCCAGCAGTGTGGGGATCGGCGGTAGCACAGATACGCAGTATTTT
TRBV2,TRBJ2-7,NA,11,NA,CASRGALEQYF,TGTGCCAGCCGGGGGGCCTTAGAGCAGTACTTC
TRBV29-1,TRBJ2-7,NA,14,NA,CSVELRRGQYEQYF,TGCAGCGTTGAGTTGCGGAGGGGGCAGTACGAGCAGTACTTC
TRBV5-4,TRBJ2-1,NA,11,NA,CASSTLNEQFF,TGTGCCAGCAGTACACTCAATGAGCAGTTCTTC
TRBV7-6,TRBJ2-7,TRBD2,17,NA,CASSAGRAGGPQYEQYF,TGTGCCAGCAGCGCAGGTCGAGCGGGAGGACCTCAATACGAGCAGTACTTC
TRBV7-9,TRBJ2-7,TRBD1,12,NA,CASQTGVDEQYF,TGTGCCAGCCAAACAGGGGTCGACGAGCAGTACTTC
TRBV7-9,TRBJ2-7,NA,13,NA,CASGAGMPAEQYF,TGTGCCAGCGGGGCAGGGATGCCGGCCGAGCAGTACTTC
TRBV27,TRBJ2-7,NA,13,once,CASRALSSYEQYF,TGTGCCAGCAGAGCCCTTAGCTCCTACGAGCAGTACTTC
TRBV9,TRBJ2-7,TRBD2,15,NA,CASSAGTSGLYEQYF,TGTGCCAGCAGCGCGGGGACTAGCGGGCTCTACGAGCAGTACTTC
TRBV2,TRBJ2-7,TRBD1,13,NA,CASTGTGTYEQYF,TGTGCCAGCACCGGGACAGGGACCTACGAGCAGTACTTC
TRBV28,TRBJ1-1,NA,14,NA,CASSFDSLSTEAFF,TGTGCCAGCAGTTTTGACTCCCTGTCCACTGAAGCTTTCTTT
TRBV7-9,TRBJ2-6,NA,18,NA,CASSLRQGGPSGANVLTF,TGTGCCAGCAGCTTAAGGCAGGGTGGTCCCTCTGGGGCCAACGTCCTGACTTTC
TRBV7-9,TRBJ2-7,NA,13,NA,CASSSLAPYEQYF,TGTGCCAGCAGCTCTCTCGCCCCCTACGAGCAGTACTTC
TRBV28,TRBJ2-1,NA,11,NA,CASSRSHEQFF,TGTGCCAGCAGCCGATCGCATGAGCAGTTCTTC
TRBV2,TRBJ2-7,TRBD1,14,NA,CASQVGQRTYEQYF,TGTGCCAGCCAGGTGGGACAGCGAACCTACGAGCAGTACTTC
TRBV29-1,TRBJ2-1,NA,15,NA,CSVEGQEFGYNEQFF,TGCAGCGTTGAAGGTCAGGAGTTTGGGTACAATGAGCAGTTCTTC
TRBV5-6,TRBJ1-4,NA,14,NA,CASSQGWANEKLFF,TGTGCCAGCAGCCAGGGGTGGGCTAATGAAAAACTGTTTTTT
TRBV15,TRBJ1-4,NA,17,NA,CATALGPTGARSEKLFF,TGTGCCACCGCCTTGGGGCCAACTGGGGCAAGGAGTGAAAAACTGTTTTTT
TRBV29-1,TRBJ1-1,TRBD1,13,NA,CSVEGTGVTEAFF,TGCAGCGTTGAAGGGACAGGGGTCACTGAAGCTTTCTTT
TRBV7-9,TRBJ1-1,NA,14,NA,CASSFGGSSTEAFF,TGTGCCAGCAGCTTTGGGGGTTCCAGCACTGAAGCTTTCTTT
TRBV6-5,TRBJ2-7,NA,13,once,CASRPASSYEQYF,TGTGCCAGCCGTCCGGCTTCCTCCTACGAGCAGTACTTC
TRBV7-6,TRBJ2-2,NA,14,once,CASSLVERSGELFF,TGTGCCAGCAGCTTAGTTGAGAGGTCCGGGGAGCTGTTTTTT
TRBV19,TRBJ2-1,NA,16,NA,CASSTLLAETYNEQFF,TGTGCCAGTAGTACCCTTTTAGCGGAGACTTACAATGAGCAGTTCTTC
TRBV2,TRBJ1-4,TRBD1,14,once,CASRPGQGNEKLFF,TGTGCCAGCAGACCCGGACAGGGCAATGAAAAACTGTTTTTT
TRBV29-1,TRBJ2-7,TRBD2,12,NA,CSVGGEGYEQYF,TGCAGCGTGGGAGGGGAGGGCTACGAGCAGTACTTC
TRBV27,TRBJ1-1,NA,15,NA,CASSLSPLGRQEAFF,TGTGCCAGCAGTTTATCGCCACTCGGCCGGCAAGAAGCTTTCTTT
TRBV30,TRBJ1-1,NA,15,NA,CAWSTTTGPRAEAFF,TGTGCCTGGTCAACGACGACAGGACCTAGGGCTGAAGCTTTCTTT
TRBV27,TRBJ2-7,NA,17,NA,CASSLSKVGSAAYEQYF,TGTGCCAGCAGTTTATCGAAGGTGGGCTCCGCGGCCTACGAGCAGTACTTC
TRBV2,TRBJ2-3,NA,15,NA,CASRGTSEATDTQYF,TGTGCCAGTCGGGGGACATCCGAGGCCACAGATACGCAGTATTTT
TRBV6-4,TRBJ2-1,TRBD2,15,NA,CASSELAGAYNEQFF,TGTGCCAGCAGTGAACTAGCGGGAGCTTACAATGAGCAGTTCTTC
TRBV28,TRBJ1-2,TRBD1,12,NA,CASRELQGGHTF,TGTGCCAGCAGGGAATTACAGGGGGGGCACACCTTC
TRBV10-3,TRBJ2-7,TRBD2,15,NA,CAITPTSGSSYEQYF,TGTGCCATCACTCCTACTAGCGGGAGCTCGTACGAGCAGTACTTC
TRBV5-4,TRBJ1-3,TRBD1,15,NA,CASSVGQDSGNTIYF,TGTGCCAGCAGCGTTGGACAGGACTCTGGAAACACCATATATTTT
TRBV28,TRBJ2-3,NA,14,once,CASSYEFQGDTQYF,TGTGCCAGCAGTTATGAGTTTCAGGGAGATACGCAGTATTTT
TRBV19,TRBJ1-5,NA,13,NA,CASTSDSNQPQHF,TGTGCCAGTACCTCGGATAGCAATCAGCCCCAGCATTTT
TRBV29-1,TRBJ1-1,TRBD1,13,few,CSVAGTGGTEAFF,TGCAGCGTTGCCGGGACAGGGGGCACTGAAGCTTTCTTT